This T cell receptor beta chain comes out of a study of blood T cell repertoires in COVID-19. Methods used by the authors: Nucleated cell counts were estimated from reference gene primer amplification. The protocol was immunoSEQ multiplex PCR, while the TCRdb copy is restricted to in-frame clones and leaves out a portion. V and J calls and clone size are those listed in that table; D and trimming were worked out from the DNA. The data show 100,000 to 150,000 clones, with approximately 85% seen just once and 25% to 30% held by the top ten. Germline lookup yields CDR1 SNHLY and CDR2 FYNNEI. V was shortened by 7 bases and J by 3 bases, with 12 bases between the two germline ends. The CDR3 runs 13 residues.

Sequenced input: peripheral blood. This chain connects TRBV2 to TRBJ1-2; a weak D match, TRBD1 (5 bases). The sequence was collected from a woman of 80 years or more with acute or convalescent COVID-19. The CDR3 DNA follows: TGTGCCAGCAACCTTAGGGGTTACTATGGCTACACCTTC. Protein: CASNLRGYYGYTF.